Presented here are 18 T cell receptor beta chains from one specimen sequenced in a study of T-cell reconstitution after alpha-beta-depleted transplantation in children. Using unique molecular identifiers, the investigators prepared the TCRbeta library. TCRdb ran MiXCR on the PCR reads and lists one entry per CDR3 protein. Here the sample spans some 600,000 distinct CDR3 sequences, roughly 13% being singletons. This material consisted of PBMCs, mostly from graft donor cells, taken 360 days after TCRalphabeta/CD19-depleted stem cell transplant. Receptors were obtained from a male patient younger than 18 who had a stem cell transplant for acute myeloid leukemia, so the T cells may come from the graft donor.

This clonotype occurred a few times. The chain is built from TRBV12-3 or TRBV12-4 and TRBJ2-2; tentatively, D is TRBD1 or TRBD2 (6 bases each). The CDR3 spans 14 residues. Trimming took 6 bases from V and 1 from J, leaving 9 bases between them. The CDR3 protein is CASREGGNTGELFF. CDR3 bases: TGTGCCAGCAGGGAGGGGGGGAACACCGGGGAGCTGTTTTTT.

This clonotype was counted ten times or more. V usage is TRBV20-1 and J usage is TRBJ2-1; 10 bases fit TRBD1. Looked up from germline, CDR1 is DFQATT and CDR2 is SNEGSKA (reference sequence). The CDR3 is 14 residues long. V trimming: 3 bases; J trimming: 2 bases; junction bases outside the gene matches: 1. The CDR3 is CSARGQGPYNEQFF. In DNA, the CDR3 is TGCAGTGCTAGGGGACAGGGGCCCTACAATGAGCAGTTCTTC.

The chain carries TRBV15 and TRBJ1-1; D perhaps matches TRBD1 (6 bases). The germline V and J ends were trimmed by 0 bases and 1 base, with 9 bases remaining between them. The germline V gene has CDR1 LNHNV and CDR2 YYDKDF (reference sequence). The CDR3 is made up of 15 amino acids. CDR3 loop: CATSREQGWNTEAFF. The CDR3 bases are TGTGCCACCAGCAGAGAACAGGGTTGGAACACTGAAGCTTTCTTT.

In its sample, this clonotype was seen a few times. This chain joins TRBV2 and TRBJ2-5; possible D gene TRBD1, 5 bases. Germline V gene data show CDR1 as SNHLY and CDR2 as FYNNEI. The CDR3 runs to 16 residues. Trimming removed 4 bases from V and 2 bases from J, with 17 bases in between. This chain's CDR3 is CASSVGLETAQETQYF. CDR3 nucleotides: TGTGCCAGCAGTGTGGGTCTCGAGACAGCTCAAGAGACCCAGTACTTC.

The chain is built from TRBV18 and TRBJ2-7; TRBD1 or TRBD2 may be the D gene (5 bases each). The V gene's germline CDR1 is KGHSH and CDR2 LQKENI. Trimming took 2 bases from V and 2 from J, leaving 22 bases between them. This CDR3 region has 18 residues. CDR3 loop: CASSPVGPPPGATYEQYF. The CDR3 DNA is TGTGCCAGCTCACCAGTCGGCCCACCGCCCGGGGCGACCTACGAGCAGTACTTC.

This CDR3 reads CSARDPYRVPEAFF. CDR3 bases: TGCAGTGCTAGAGATCCCTACAGGGTCCCTGAAGCTTTCTTT. This chain links TRBV20-1 with TRBJ1-1; weak D call: TRBD1 (6 bases). Germline V gene sequence: CDR1 DFQATT, CDR2 SNEGSKA (reference sequence). The CDR3 extends over 14 amino acids. V gave up 0 bases and J gave up 6 bases, with 14 bases separating them.

The sample holds many counts of this clonotype. V gene TRBV5-5 combines with J gene TRBJ2-2; 7 positions agree with TRBD1. With 0 bases clipped from V and 13 bases from J, the junction kept 9 bases outside the gene matches. Germline assignment: CDR1 SGHKS and CDR2 YYEKEE (reference sequence). This CDR3 has 14 residues. CDR3 sequence: CASSLAPGQSLLFF. CDR3 bases: TGTGCCAGCAGCTTGGCACCGGGACAGAGTTTGCTGTTTTTT.

CDR3 sequence: CASSLIPLAGGNNEQFF. CDR3 bases: TGTGCCAGCTCACTTATCCCACTAGCGGGAGGTAACAATGAGCAGTTCTTC. V is TRBV18 and J is TRBJ2-1; 12 nucleotides match TRBD2. Germline assignment: CDR1 KGHSH and CDR2 LQKENI. The CDR3 spans 17 residues. The V and J ends lost 4 bases and 5 bases, in that order; junction bases with no gene match: 9.

The rearrangement joins TRBV6-6 to TRBJ2-5; TRBD1 is a possible D gene (5 bases). V lost 7 bases and J 5 bases, leaving 14 bases between the germline ends. Germline V gene sequence: CDR1 MNHNY, CDR2 SVGAGI (reference sequence). The CDR3 has 13 amino acids. CDR3 in amino acids: CASNKQVRETQYF. The CDR3 nucleotides are TGTGCCAGCAACAAACAGGTTAGGGAGACCCAGTACTTC.

The chain couples TRBV23-1 to TRBJ2-1; D is uncertain. TRBV23-1 is given ORF status, its function remaining uncertain. This CDR3 has 14 amino acids. With 0 bases removed from V and 4 bases from J, the gap between germline ends came to 7 bases. CDR3 nucleotide sequence: TGCGCCAGCAGTCAATCGAAACGGTACAATGAGCAGTTCTTC. As protein: CASSQSKRYNEQFF.

The chain uses TRBV20-1 and TRBJ2-1; D might be TRBD2 (5 bases). The CDR3 extends over 16 amino acids. Trimming took 0 bases from V and 7 from J, leaving 19 bases between them. CDR1 and CDR2 (germline): DFQATT, SNEGSKA (reference sequence). CDR3 region: CSARDTLARALNEQFF. The DNA for the CDR3 is TGCAGTGCTAGAGATACCCTGGCGAGGGCCTTGAATGAGCAGTTCTTC.

The chain is built from TRBV20-1 and TRBJ2-5; possibly TRBD1 for D (6 bases). Trimming stripped 3 bases from V and 2 bases from J, with 10 bases between. Germline lookup yields CDR1 DFQATT and CDR2 SNEGSKA (reference sequence). The CDR3 runs 13 residues. The CDR3 sequence: CSASRGWQETQYF. CDR3 nucleotide sequence: TGCAGTGCTAGTAGGGGGTGGCAAGAGACCCAGTACTTC.

This clonotype came up a few times. CDR3 protein: CSAEIRGLGTQYF. In DNA form, the CDR3 reads TGCAGCGCCGAAATCCGGGGCCTTGGGACCCAGTACTTC. The V call is TRBV29-1, the J call TRBJ2-5; either TRBD1 or TRBD2 may fit D (5 bases each). Deletions cut 7 bases from V and 7 bases from J, with 19 bases between. The CDR3 is 13 amino acids. The germline gives CDR1 SQVTM, CDR2 ANQGSEA.

A few counts support this clonotype. CDR3 DNA: TGTGCCAGCAGTTTGACAGGGGGAATCTATGGCTACACCTTC. Amino acids: CASSLTGGIYGYTF. This chain connects TRBV6-5 to TRBJ1-2, with TRBD1 matching over 9 bases. CDR3 length equals 14 residues. Germline-derived CDR1 and CDR2 are MNHEY and SVGAGI. J gave up 4 bases and V 4 bases, and 4 bases lay outside the gene matches.

This clonotype occurred a few times. This chain joins TRBV7-3 and TRBJ2-3; TRBD2 matches 10 bases. V dropped 5 bases and J dropped 5; count of bases not matched to a gene: 16. Germline-derived CDR1 and CDR2 are SGHTA and FQGTGA. This CDR3 comprises 18 residues. The CDR3 coding sequence is TGTGCCAGCAGCCCTCAAACGAGGCTAGCGGGAGAGGTAGATACGCAGTATTTT. As protein: CASSPQTRLAGEVDTQYF.

The gene calls are TRBV29-1 and TRBJ2-3, with D possibly matching TRBD2 (5 bases). Deletions cut 7 bases from V and 2 bases from J, with 10 bases between. The germline CDR1 and CDR2 sequences are SQVTM and ANQGSEA. The CDR3 contains 12 residues. The CDR3, as DNA: TGCAGCGGATTAGCGTTCACAGATACGCAGTATTTT. Translation gives CSGLAFTDTQYF.

This clonotype was seen repeatedly, ten times or more. The chain has TRBV12-3 or TRBV12-4 and TRBJ2-3; 9 bases are a match to TRBD2. This CDR3 has 18 residues. V shed 3 bases and J 6 bases; nucleotides not matched to a gene: 16. For the CDR3, the DNA is TGTGCCAGCAGTTTCTTTGTTCAAGGGACTAGCCTTTCCGATACGCAGTATTTT. Amino acid sequence: CASSFFVQGTSLSDTQYF.

The chain's CDR3 is CASRGGASSYNEQFF. The DNA for the CDR3 is TGTGCCAGCAGGGGCGGAGCAAGCTCCTACAATGAGCAGTTCTTC. The chain uses TRBV9 and TRBJ2-1; no clear D gene. Trimming stripped 5 bases from V and 0 bases from J, with 12 bases between. The CDR3 consists of 15 residues. Germline V lookup: CDR1 SGDLS, CDR2 YYNGEE.